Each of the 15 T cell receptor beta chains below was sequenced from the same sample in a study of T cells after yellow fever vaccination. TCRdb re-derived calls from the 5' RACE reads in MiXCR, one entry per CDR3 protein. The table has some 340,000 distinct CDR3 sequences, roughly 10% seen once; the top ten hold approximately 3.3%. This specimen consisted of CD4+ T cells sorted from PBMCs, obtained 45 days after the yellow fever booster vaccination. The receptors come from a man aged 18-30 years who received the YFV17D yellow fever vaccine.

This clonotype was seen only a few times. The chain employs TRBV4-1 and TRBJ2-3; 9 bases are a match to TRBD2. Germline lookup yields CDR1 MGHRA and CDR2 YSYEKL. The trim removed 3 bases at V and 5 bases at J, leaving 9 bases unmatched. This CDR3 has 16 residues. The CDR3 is CASSHPLAGRGDTQYF. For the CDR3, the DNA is TGCGCCAGCAGCCATCCGCTAGCGGGGCGGGGAGATACGCAGTATTTT.

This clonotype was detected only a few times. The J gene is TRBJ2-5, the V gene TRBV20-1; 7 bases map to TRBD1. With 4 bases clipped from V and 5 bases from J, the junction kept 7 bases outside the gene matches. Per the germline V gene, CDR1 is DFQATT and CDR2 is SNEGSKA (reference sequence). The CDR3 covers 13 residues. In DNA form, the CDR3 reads TGCAGTGCTATGAAAAGGGGGCTCGAGACCCAGTACTTC. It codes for CSAMKRGLETQYF.

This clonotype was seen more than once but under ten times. The CDR3 DNA reads TGCGCCAGCAGCCATCTGAGCGGGTACTACGAGCAGTACTTC. Its protein product is CASSHLSGYYEQYF. The rearrangement links TRBV4-1 to TRBJ2-7; D perhaps matches TRBD2 (6 bases). CDR1 and CDR2 (germline): MGHRA, YSYEKL. Trimming left V 3 bases short and J 3 bases short, with 12 bases between. This CDR3 is 14 amino acids long.

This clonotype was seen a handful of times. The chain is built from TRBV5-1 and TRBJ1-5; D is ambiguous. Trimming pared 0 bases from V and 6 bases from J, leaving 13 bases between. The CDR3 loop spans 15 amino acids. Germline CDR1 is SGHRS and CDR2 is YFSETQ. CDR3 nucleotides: TGCGCCAGCAGCTTGGCCGGGAGCTCTGGTCAGCCCCAGCATTTT. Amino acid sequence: CASSLAGSSGQPQHF.

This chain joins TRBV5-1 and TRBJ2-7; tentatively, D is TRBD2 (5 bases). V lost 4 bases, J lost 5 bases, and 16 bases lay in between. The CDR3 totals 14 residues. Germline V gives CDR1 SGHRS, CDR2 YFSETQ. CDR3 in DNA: TGCGCCAGCAGCCGCGTGAAAAGCGGCGACGAGCAGTACGTC. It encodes CASSRVKSGDEQYV.

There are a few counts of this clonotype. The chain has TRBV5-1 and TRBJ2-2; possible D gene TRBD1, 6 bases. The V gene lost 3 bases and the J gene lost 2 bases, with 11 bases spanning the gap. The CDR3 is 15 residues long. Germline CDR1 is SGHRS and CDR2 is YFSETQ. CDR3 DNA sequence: TGCGCCAGCAGCTCCAGGGGCCCCAACACCGGGGAGCTGTTTTTT. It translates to CASSSRGPNTGELFF.

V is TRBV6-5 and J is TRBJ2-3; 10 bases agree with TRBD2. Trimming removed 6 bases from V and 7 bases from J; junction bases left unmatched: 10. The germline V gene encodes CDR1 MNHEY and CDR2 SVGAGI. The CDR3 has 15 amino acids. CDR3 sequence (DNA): TGTGCCAGCAGAAAAACTAGCGGGGTAGGGAATACGCAGTATTTT. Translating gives CASRKTSGVGNTQYF.

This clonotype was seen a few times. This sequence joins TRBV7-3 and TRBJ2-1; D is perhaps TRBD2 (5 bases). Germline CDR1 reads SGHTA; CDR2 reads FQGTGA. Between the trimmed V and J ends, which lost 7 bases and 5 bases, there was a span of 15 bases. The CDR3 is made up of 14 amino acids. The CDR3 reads CASKLEGLDNEQFF. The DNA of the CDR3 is TGTGCCAGCAAACTAGAAGGGCTAGACAATGAGCAGTTCTTC.

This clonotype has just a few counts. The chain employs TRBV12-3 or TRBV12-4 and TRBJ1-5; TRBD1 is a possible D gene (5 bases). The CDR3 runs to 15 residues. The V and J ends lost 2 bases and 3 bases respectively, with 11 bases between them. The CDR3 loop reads CASSLTGRYNQPQHF. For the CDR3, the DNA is TGTGCCAGCAGTTTAACAGGCCGCTACAATCAGCCCCAGCATTTT.

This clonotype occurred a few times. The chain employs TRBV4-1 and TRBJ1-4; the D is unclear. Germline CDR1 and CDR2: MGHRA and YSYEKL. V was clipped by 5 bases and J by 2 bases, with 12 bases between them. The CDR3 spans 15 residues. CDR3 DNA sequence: TGCGCCAGCAGCGCGCAGCCGAGCACTAATGAAAAACTGTTTTTT. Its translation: CASSAQPSTNEKLFF.

As DNA, the CDR3 is TGTGCCTGGAGTGATGGGTTCCCCAGCTCCTACGAGCAGTACTTC. Residues: CAWSDGFPSSYEQYF. This chain connects TRBV30 to TRBJ2-7; D not resolved. The CDR3 covers 15 residues. CDR1 is GTSNPN, CDR2 SVGIG, per germline (reference sequence). The V and J ends lost 1 base and 0 bases respectively, with 13 bases between them.

CDR3 residues: CASSFKPEPNTGELFF. The CDR3 DNA reads as TGTGCCAGCAGCTTTAAGCCAGAACCGAACACCGGGGAGCTGTTTTTT. The chain carries TRBV5-6 and TRBJ2-2, with D unclear. Trimming removed 2 bases at V and 0 bases at J, with 11 bases between. Germline assignment: CDR1 SGHDT and CDR2 YYEEEE. The CDR3 sequence is 16 residues long.

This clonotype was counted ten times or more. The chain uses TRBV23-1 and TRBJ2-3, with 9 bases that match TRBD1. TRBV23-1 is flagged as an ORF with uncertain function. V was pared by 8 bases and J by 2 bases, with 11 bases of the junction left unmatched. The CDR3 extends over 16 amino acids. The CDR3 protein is CASGHRGQYTTDTQYF. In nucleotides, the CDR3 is TGCGCCAGCGGGCACAGGGGGCAATATACCACAGATACGCAGTATTTT.

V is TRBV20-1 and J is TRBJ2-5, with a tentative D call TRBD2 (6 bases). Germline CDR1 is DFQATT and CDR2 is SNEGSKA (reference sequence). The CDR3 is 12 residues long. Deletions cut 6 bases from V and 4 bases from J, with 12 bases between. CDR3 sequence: CSAPNGGETQYF. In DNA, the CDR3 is TGCAGTGCCCCTAACGGGGGAGAGACCCAGTACTTC.

The CDR3 nucleotides read TGCAGCGTCCGGGAGATGGGGGAAAAACTGTTTTTT. It encodes CSVREMGEKLFF. The chain recombines TRBV29-1 with TRBJ1-4; D is unresolved. The CDR3 runs to 12 residues. V lost 6 bases to trimming and J lost 8 bases, with 13 bases between them. Germline lookup yields CDR1 SQVTM and CDR2 ANQGSEA.